This T cell receptor (beta chain) was profiled in a study of cytomegalovirus exposure and HLA in healthy donors. Whole-study findings and limits: There were several of the most significant clusters that appeared linked to common viral pathogens in a later analysis.

Use of 60 Vbeta and 13 Jbeta primers characterized the PCR. Here immunoSEQ multiplex PCR was the method, and the copy in TCRdb shows in-frame clones only, minus some. The data show tens of thousands of clones, with roughly nine tenths seen just once and 9.5% to 13% held by the top ten. Remarks on this clone: Its target is unknown.

Trimming shortened V by 8 bases and J by 0 bases, and 16 bases separated the two germline ends. CDR1 and CDR2 from the germline V gene are MNHNY and SVGAGI (reference sequence). The CDR3 has 15 residues. Specimen: PBMCs. The rearrangement uses TRBV6-6 and TRBJ1-2; possibly TRBD1 for D (5 bases). This TCR derives from a woman younger than 45 in good health and CMV-seropositive. The CDR3 here is CASGGTDLANYGYTF. The DNA for the CDR3 is TGTGCCAGCGGAGGGACGGACTTAGCTAACTATGGCTACACCTTC.